One sample yielded the 22 T cell receptor beta chains listed below, sequenced in a study of blood T cell repertoires in COVID-19. The repertoire was sequenced with immunoSEQ multiplex PCR; TCRdb's copy has only in-frame clones and lacks some. The sample yields 100,000 to 150,000 clones, roughly four fifths seen once. Sequencing was carried out using peripheral blood. These receptors came from a human donor in a cohort sampled during active COVID-19.

This clone occurred a few times. The V gene is TRBV19, the J gene TRBJ2-7; 9 bases are a match to TRBD1. CDR1 is LNHDA, CDR2 SQIVND, per germline (reference sequence). The CDR3 extends over 14 amino acids. V dropped 5 bases and J dropped 4; count of bases not matched to a gene: 6. Here the CDR3 DNA reads TGTGCCAGTAGTTCTGGGACAGGGAGATACGAGCAGTACTTC. It codes for CASSSGTGRYEQYF. Variable domain in full (rest from reference TRBV19 and TRBJ2-7): DGGITQSPKYLFRKEGQNVTLSCEQNLNHDAMYWYRQDPGQGLRLIYYSQIVNDFQKGDIAEGYSVSREKKESFPLTVTSAQKNPTAFYLCASSSGTGRYEQYFGPGTRLTVT.

The chain carries TRBV18 and TRBJ1-1; D is perhaps TRBD1 (5 bases). From germline, CDR1 is KGHSH and CDR2 LQKENI. The ends were cut back, 0 bases at V and 2 bases at J, with 7 bases in the middle. The CDR3 loop spans 14 amino acids. As DNA, the CDR3 is TGTGCCAGCTCACCACCGCGGGGCAACACTGAAGCTTTCTTT. This encodes CASSPPRGNTEAFF.

The gene calls are TRBV12-3 or TRBV12-4 and TRBJ1-4, with TRBD1 matching over 7 bases. The ends lost 6 bases at V and 7 bases at J; junction bases unmatched: 5. The length of the CDR3 is 13 residues. CDR3 DNA: TGTGCCAGCAGGGGACAGCCGGGTGAAAAACTGTTTTTT. It specifies CASRGQPGEKLFF.

The genes are TRBV9 and TRBJ2-7, with 7 bases aligning to TRBD1. The J segment lost 1 base and the V segment lost 3 bases, leaving 7 bases of the junction unmatched. CDR3 length equals 15 residues. Germline-derived CDR1 and CDR2 are SGDLS and YYNGEE. In DNA, the CDR3 is TGTGCCAGCAGCGCCGGCCCGGGACAGTCCTACGAGCAGTACTTC. Residues: CASSAGPGQSYEQYF.

The V call is TRBV14, the J call TRBJ2-1, with TRBD2 matching over 9 bases. This CDR3 is 18 amino acids long. Germline CDR1 and CDR2: SGHDN and FVKESK. Trimming took 0 bases from V and 4 from J; bases not matched to a gene: 10. The CDR3 here is CASSQEGWRGGFYNEQFF. In DNA, the CDR3 is TGTGCCAGCAGCCAAGAAGGTTGGCGGGGGGGCTTTTACAATGAGCAGTTCTTC.

This sequence joins TRBV4-3 and TRBJ1-2; unclear D gene. V lost 0 bases, J lost 5 bases, and 13 bases lay in between. Germline values: CDR1 LGHNA, CDR2 YSLEER. This CDR3 region has 15 residues. CDR3 coding DNA: TGCGCCAGCAGCCAAGATCGGGTCGGAGGGTATGGCTACACCTTC. It specifies CASSQDRVGGYGYTF.

V is TRBV5-1 and J is TRBJ1-2; TRBD1 agrees at 7 bases. The length of the CDR3 is 13 residues. After removal of 2 bases from V and 6 bases from J, the junction contained 4 bases not matched to a gene. CDR1 is SGHRS, CDR2 YFSETQ, per germline. The CDR3 protein is CASSFKDRDGYTF. CDR3 nucleotides: TGCGCCAGCAGCTTTAAAGACAGGGATGGCTACACCTTC.

The gene calls are TRBV4-1 and TRBJ1-6, with TRBD1 identical over 7 bases. This CDR3 spans 16 amino acids. CDR1 MGHRA and CDR2 YSYEKL come from the germline V gene. The trim removed 6 bases at V and 0 bases at J, leaving 5 bases unmatched. CDR3 bases: TGCGCCAGCAGACTCCCAGGGGGCTCCTATAATTCACCCCTCCACTTT. Encoded protein: CASRLPGGSYNSPLHF.

The chain joins TRBV7-8 to TRBJ1-4, with 9 bases fitting TRBD1. This CDR3 region has 15 residues. CDR1 SGHVS and CDR2 FQNEAQ come from the germline V gene. J lost 4 bases, V lost 5 bases, and 5 bases had no gene match. The CDR3 DNA reads as TGTGCCAGCAGCCCGGGACAGGGCCTTAATGAAAAACTGTTTTTT. It yields the protein CASSPGQGLNEKLFF.

This clone was seen just once. This chain links TRBV6-2 or TRBV6-3 with TRBJ1-2, with TRBD1 as a possible D gene (5 bases). Trimming took off 5 bases at V and 3 bases at J, with 7 bases between the two ends. Germline values: CDR1 MNHEY, CDR2 SVGEGT. CDR3 length: 12 residues. This chain's CDR3 is CASSDSYYGYTF. The CDR3 nucleotides are TGTGCCAGCAGTGACAGTTACTATGGCTACACCTTC.

This chain connects TRBV7-2 to TRBJ2-4; TRBD2 agrees at 9 bases. V lost 0 bases and J lost 7; bases outside the gene matches: 7. The CDR3 is 16 residues long. Germline loops: CDR1 SGHTA, CDR2 FQGNSA. CDR3 loop: CASSLAAGGGANIQYF. As DNA, the CDR3 is TGTGCCAGCAGCTTAGCGGCGGGAGGGGGGGCGAACATTCAGTACTTC.

The gene calls are TRBV21-1 and TRBJ2-6; the table's D call of TRBD1 was not tested on the DNA. TRBV21-1 is a known pseudogene. This CDR3 contains 20 residues. DNA of the CDR3: TGTGCCAGCAGCAACCCCGGGACACAAAATAAAAACTCTGGGGCCAACGTCCTGACTTTC. Protein product: CASSNPGTQNKNSGANVLTF.

This clone was found once. DNA for the CDR3: TGTGCCAGCAGCTTTTCGGGGAGGATCCAAGAGACCCAGTACTTC. Its translation is CASSFSGRIQETQYF. This chain links TRBV11-3 with TRBJ2-5; D might be TRBD2 (6 bases). V lost 3 bases, J lost 1 base, and 12 bases lay in between. This CDR3 has 15 residues. Germline lookup yields CDR1 SGHNT and CDR2 YENEEA.

The chain uses TRBV2 and TRBJ2-4; the match to TRBD1 covers 7 bases. Trimming cost V 6 bases and J 6 bases; bases outside gene matches: 8. The germline V gene encodes CDR1 SNHLY and CDR2 FYNNEI. The CDR3 consists of 14 residues. DNA of the CDR3: TGTGCCAGCAGAGTCAGTACAGGGGCAAACATTCAGTACTTC. It encodes CASRVSTGANIQYF.

The chain couples TRBV21-1 to TRBJ1-2; TRBD1 is the table's D call, not checked against the DNA. TRBV21-1 constitutes a pseudogene. The CDR3 loop spans 15 amino acids. The CDR3 here is CASSKVYRANYGYTF. The DNA for the CDR3 is TGTGCCAGCAGCAAAGTGTACAGGGCTAACTATGGCTACACCTTC.

The gene calls are TRBV27 and TRBJ1-2, with 9 bases aligning to TRBD1. The CDR3 spans 18 residues. The junction had 12 bases not matched to a gene; V was cut back by 2 bases and J by 2 bases. Germline V gives CDR1 MNHEY, CDR2 SMNVEV (reference sequence). CDR3 in amino acids: CASSLNPTTGGHNYGYTF. In DNA form, the CDR3 reads TGTGCCAGCAGTTTAAACCCTACGACAGGGGGACACAACTATGGCTACACCTTC.

The rearrangement uses TRBV5-6 and TRBJ2-1; tentative D call: TRBD2 (5 bases). Per germline, CDR1 SGHDT and CDR2 YYEEEE. The CDR3 loop spans 12 amino acids. Trimming shortened V by 4 bases and J by 8 bases, and 10 bases separated the two germline ends. CDR3 region: CASSRGLDEQFF. The DNA of the CDR3 is TGTGCCAGCAGCCGGGGTCTTGATGAGCAGTTCTTC. The full variable domain, its missing parts supplied by reference TRBV5-6 and TRBJ2-1, is DAGVTQSPTHLIKTRGQQVTLRCSPKSGHDTVSWYQQALGQGPQFIFQYYEEEERQRGNFPDRFSGHQFPNYSSELNVNALLLGDSALYLCASSRGLDEQFFGPGTRLTVL.

The DNA of the CDR3 is TGCGCCAGCAGCCCCCGGGGGGGCGTCGAGCAGTACTTC. Its protein is CASSPRGGVEQYF. The chain carries TRBV4-1 and TRBJ2-7; 8 positions match TRBD2. After removal of 4 bases from V and 6 bases from J, the junction contained 5 bases not matched to a gene. Germline assignment: CDR1 MGHRA and CDR2 YSYEKL. This CDR3 comprises 13 residues.

The chain employs TRBV5-1 and TRBJ2-5; 10 nucleotides align to TRBD2. From germline, CDR1 is SGHRS and CDR2 YFSETQ. V was clipped by 6 bases and J by 5 bases; unmatched bases: 10. This CDR3 spans 15 amino acids. The CDR3 region has the DNA TGCGCCAGCACGCAGGGACTAGCGATTTTGGAGACCCAGTACTTC. Amino acids: CASTQGLAILETQYF. Full variable domain (rest looked up from reference TRBV5-1 and TRBJ2-5): KAGVTQTPRYLIKTRGQQVTLSCSPISGHRSVSWYQQTPGQGLQFLFEYFSETQRNKGNFPGRFSGRQFSNSRSEMNVSTLELGDSALYLCASTQGLAILETQYFGPGTRLLVL.

The chain carries TRBV20-1 and TRBJ1-3; tentative D call: TRBD1 (5 bases). CDR3 length: 15 amino acids. Germline loops: CDR1 DFQATT, CDR2 SNEGSKA (reference sequence). V was pared by 3 bases and J by 1 base, with 13 bases between. The CDR3 nucleotides are TGCAGTGCTAGTCCCGACAGTTGGTCTGGAAACACCATATATTTT. Translating gives CSASPDSWSGNTIYF.

This sequence joins TRBV7-8 and TRBJ2-3; 15 bases are a match to TRBD2. The CDR3 covers 18 residues. Trimming removed 4 bases from V and 0 bases from J; junction bases left unmatched: 5. CDR1 and CDR2 from the germline V gene are SGHVS and FQNEAQ. The CDR3 DNA reads as TGTGCCAGCAGCTCCCCCGGGACTAGCGGGAGGAGCACAGATACGCAGTATTTT. As protein: CASSSPGTSGRSTDTQYF.

The V gene is TRBV5-1, the J gene TRBJ1-1; D is possibly TRBD1 (6 bases). Germline V gene lookup returns CDR1 SGHRS and CDR2 YFSETQ. The CDR3 is made up of 14 amino acids. V was cut by 7 bases and J by 0 bases, with 13 bases left in between. CDR3 protein: CASRPGTMNTEAFF. The CDR3 DNA reads TGCGCCAGCCGTCCCGGGACAATGAACACTGAAGCTTTCTTT.